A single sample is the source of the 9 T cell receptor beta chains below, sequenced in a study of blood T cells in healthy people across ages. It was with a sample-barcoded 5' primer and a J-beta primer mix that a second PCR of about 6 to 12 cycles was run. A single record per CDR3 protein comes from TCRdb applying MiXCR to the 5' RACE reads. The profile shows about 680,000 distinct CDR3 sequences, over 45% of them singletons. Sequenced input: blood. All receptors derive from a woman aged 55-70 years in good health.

The CDR3 DNA is TGTGCCAGCAGTTACTCCGGGAGAGCGAACCGCTACGAGCAGTACTTC. It translates to CASSYSGRANRYEQYF. This chain uses TRBV6-6 with TRBJ2-7, with TRBD2 as a possible D gene (6 bases). The CDR3 sequence is 16 residues long. Trimming removed 0 bases at V and 3 bases at J, with 15 bases between. Germline V gives CDR1 MNHNY, CDR2 SVGAGI (reference sequence).

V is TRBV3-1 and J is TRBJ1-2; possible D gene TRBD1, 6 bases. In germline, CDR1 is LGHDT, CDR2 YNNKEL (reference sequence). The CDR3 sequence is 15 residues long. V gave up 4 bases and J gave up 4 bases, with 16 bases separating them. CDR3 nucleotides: TGTGCCAGCAGCCTCCTTCCGGGGGCCTCCTATGGCTACACCTTC. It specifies CASSLLPGASYGYTF.

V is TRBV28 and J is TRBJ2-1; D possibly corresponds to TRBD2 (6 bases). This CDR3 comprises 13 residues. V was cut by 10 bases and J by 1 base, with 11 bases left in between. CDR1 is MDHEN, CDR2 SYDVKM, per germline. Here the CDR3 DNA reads TGTGCCATCCGACTAGGGTCCTACAATGAGCAGTTCTTC. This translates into CAIRLGSYNEQFF.

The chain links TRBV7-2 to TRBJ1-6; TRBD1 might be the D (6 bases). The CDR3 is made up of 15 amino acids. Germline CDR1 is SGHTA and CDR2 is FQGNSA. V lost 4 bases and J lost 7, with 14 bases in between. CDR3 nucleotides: TGTGCCAGCAGCTCCACCAGGGGTGGGAATTCACCCCTCCACTTT. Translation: CASSSTRGGNSPLHF.

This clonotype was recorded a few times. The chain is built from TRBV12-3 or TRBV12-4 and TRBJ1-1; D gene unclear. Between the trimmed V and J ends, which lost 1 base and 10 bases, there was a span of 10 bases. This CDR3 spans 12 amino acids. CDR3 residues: CASSLGTWGAFF. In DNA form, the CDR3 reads TGTGCCAGCAGTTTAGGTACTTGGGGAGCTTTCTTT.

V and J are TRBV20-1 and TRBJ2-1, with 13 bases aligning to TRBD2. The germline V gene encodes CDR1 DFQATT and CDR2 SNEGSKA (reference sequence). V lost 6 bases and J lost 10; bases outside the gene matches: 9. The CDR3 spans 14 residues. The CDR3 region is CSARWTSGRGEQFF. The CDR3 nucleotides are TGCAGTGCCAGATGGACTAGCGGGAGAGGGGAGCAGTTCTTC.

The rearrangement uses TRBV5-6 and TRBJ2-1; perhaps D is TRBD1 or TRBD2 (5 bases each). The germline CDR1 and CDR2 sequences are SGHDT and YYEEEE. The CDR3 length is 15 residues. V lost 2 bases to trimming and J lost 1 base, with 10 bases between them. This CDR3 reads CASSFGTESYNEQFF. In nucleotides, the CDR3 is TGTGCCAGCAGCTTCGGGACGGAGTCCTACAATGAGCAGTTCTTC.

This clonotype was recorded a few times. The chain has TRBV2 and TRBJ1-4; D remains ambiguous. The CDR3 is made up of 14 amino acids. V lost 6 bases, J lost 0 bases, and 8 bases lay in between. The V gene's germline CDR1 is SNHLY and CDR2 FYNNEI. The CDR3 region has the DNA TGTGCCAGCAGAAGCATAGCAACTAATGAAAAACTGTTTTTT. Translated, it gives CASRSIATNEKLFF.

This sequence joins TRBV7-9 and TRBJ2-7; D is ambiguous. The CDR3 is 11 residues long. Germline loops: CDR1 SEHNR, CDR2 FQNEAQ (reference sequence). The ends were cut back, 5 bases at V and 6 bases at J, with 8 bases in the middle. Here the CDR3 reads CASSVNAEQYF. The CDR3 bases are TGTGCCAGCAGCGTAAACGCCGAGCAGTACTTC.